This is a list of T cell receptor beta chains from one sample in a study of CD8 T cells in Susac syndrome. MiXCR was run by TCRdb on the immunoSEQ multiplex PCR reads, yielding one entry per CDR3 protein. This sample yields tens of thousands of distinct CDR3 sequences, of which around 95% are seen a single time; around 0.61% belongs to the top ten. Sequenced: CD8+ T cells from PBMCs. These receptors originate from a human donor with multiple sclerosis. CDR3s include the opening cysteine and the closing phenylalanine or tryptophan. A D gene is named only where the DNA matches it firmly. The size entry is marked missing in some rows and otherwise reads once, few, many or a size class.

D,V,size,J,DNA,CDR3
TRBD2,TRBV3-1,.,TRBJ2-7,TGTGCCAGCAGCCAAGAGCGGGAGAACTACGAGCAGTACTTC,CASSQERENYEQYF
.,TRBV28,.,TRBJ2-7,TGTGCCAGCAGCTTTCCCAACACCGGGTCCCAGTACTTC,CASSFPNTGSQYF
.,TRBV14,.,TRBJ2-2,TGTGCCAGCAGCCCCGACAGAACCGGGGAGCTGTTTTTT,CASSPDRTGELFF
TRBD2,TRBV28,once,TRBJ2-7,TGTGCCAGCAGCCGACTGGCGGGAGATGAGCAGTACTTC,CASSRLAGDEQYF
.,TRBV5-6,once,TRBJ2-3,TGTGCCAGCAGCCTACTTACTAGCACAGATACGCAGTATTTT,CASSLLTSTDTQYF
TRBD2,TRBV6-2/TRBV6-3,once,TRBJ2-7,TGTGCATTGGGGCTAGCGGCCTACTACGAGCAGTACTTC,CALGLAAYYEQYF
.,TRBV7-9,few,TRBJ2-5,TGTGCCAGCAGCTCCTACCAAGAGACCCAGTACTTC,CASSSYQETQYF
.,TRBV20-1,.,TRBJ2-7,TGCAGTGCGACCCGGGACTGGGGCTCCTACGAGCAGTACTTC,CSATRDWGSYEQYF
TRBD1,TRBV27,.,TRBJ1-5,TGTGCCAGCAGACCCGGGACAGGGAATCAGCCCCAGCATTTT,CASRPGTGNQPQHF
.,TRBV2,.,TRBJ2-7,TGTGCCAGCAGTGGTCCAGGGGAGGGGGTCGAGCAGTACTTC,CASSGPGEGVEQYF
.,TRBV7-2,.,TRBJ2-7,TGTGCCAGCCAACACGGGGGAGGGGGCTCCGAGCAGTACTTC,CASQHGGGGSEQYF